Listed here are 15 T cell receptor beta chains from one sample, sequenced in a study of blood T cell repertoires in COVID-19. TCRdb's copy holds only in-frame clones and misses some; the assay was immunoSEQ multiplex PCR. The sample consists of about 250,000 clones, roughly 80% of them appearing once. The sequenced material came from peripheral blood. The receptors were sampled from an elderly man with acute or convalescent COVID-19.

The chain carries TRBV6-6 and TRBJ2-7; D might be TRBD1 (6 bases). Germline V lookup: CDR1 MNHNY, CDR2 SVGAGI (reference sequence). This CDR3 has 11 amino acids. The V end was cut by 6 bases, the J end by 8 bases, with 11 bases between. The DNA for the CDR3 is TGTGCCAGCAGCAACAGGGAAAAGCAGTACTTC. Protein product: CASSNREKQYF.

The V call is TRBV5-1, the J call TRBJ2-1; 7 positions match TRBD1. Germline lookup yields CDR1 SGHRS and CDR2 YFSETQ. V shed 0 bases, J shed 5 bases, and the junction held 8 bases outside the gene matches. The CDR3 extends over 16 amino acids. DNA of the CDR3: TGCGCCAGCAGCTTGGCGATACTCGGGACAGACAATGAGCAGTTCTTC. As protein: CASSLAILGTDNEQFF.

The chain carries TRBV19 and TRBJ2-5, with D maybe TRBD2 (6 bases). The germline V gene has CDR1 LNHDA and CDR2 SQIVND (reference sequence). The ends were cut back, 3 bases at V and 0 bases at J, with 23 bases in the middle. This CDR3 spans 19 amino acids. CDR3 amino acids: CASSMRRGGSGPNQETQYF. The CDR3 DNA sequence: TGTGCCAGTAGTATGCGTCGGGGAGGAAGCGGGCCCAACCAAGAGACCCAGTACTTC.

The chain joins TRBV10-1 to TRBJ2-7; possible D gene TRBD2, 6 bases. The V gene's germline CDR1 is WNHNN and CDR2 SYGVQD (reference sequence). V was pared by 5 bases and J by 6 bases, with 17 bases between. This CDR3 has 14 residues. CDR3 loop: CASSRELKQVEQYF. In DNA, the CDR3 is TGCGCCAGCAGTCGGGAGCTGAAGCAGGTCGAGCAGTACTTC.

This clone was counted a few times. V gene TRBV19 combines with J gene TRBJ1-1, with D perhaps TRBD1 (5 bases). V was trimmed by 5 bases and J by 0 bases, leaving 22 bases between them. CDR1 and CDR2 from the germline V gene are LNHDA and SQIVND (reference sequence). This CDR3 is 18 amino acids long. The CDR3 loop is CASSPTPRRGFMNTEAFF. CDR3 sequence (DNA): TGTGCCAGTAGTCCAACCCCTCGCCGGGGGTTCATGAACACTGAAGCTTTCTTT.

This clone showed up just a few times. The chain joins TRBV5-4 to TRBJ1-1, with D possibly TRBD1 on 6 matching bases. The CDR3 spans 13 residues. CDR1 SGHNT and CDR2 YYREEE come from the germline V gene (reference sequence). Between the trimmed V and J ends, which lost 9 bases and 5 bases, there was a span of 17 bases. The CDR3 DNA follows: TGTGCCACCGCCGGGGGGGGGCGGACTGAAGCTTTCTTT. Translating gives CATAGGGRTEAFF.

J is TRBJ2-2 and V is TRBV18, with D perhaps TRBD2 (5 bases). This CDR3 has 16 residues. The V gene's germline CDR1 is KGHSH and CDR2 LQKENI. With 0 bases removed from V and 0 bases from J, the gap between germline ends came to 8 bases. CDR3 in amino acids: CASSPPSGSNTGELFF. For the CDR3, the DNA is TGTGCCAGCTCACCACCGAGCGGTTCGAACACCGGGGAGCTGTTTTTT.

The chain combines TRBV19 with TRBJ1-3, with a weak D call TRBD1 (6 bases). The CDR3 is made up of 13 amino acids. V was pared by 11 bases and J by 1 base, with 12 bases between. Germline V CDR1 and CDR2: LNHDA, SQIVND (reference sequence). The CDR3 sequence: CAVAGVSGNTIYF. CDR3 coding DNA: TGTGCCGTAGCAGGGGTTTCTGGAAACACCATATATTTT.

This sequence joins TRBV6-1 and TRBJ2-7; D not certain. Germline V gene data show CDR1 as MNHNS and CDR2 as SASEGT. The CDR3 totals 15 residues. V lost 2 bases and J lost 2, with 13 bases in between. CDR3 nucleotide sequence: TGTGCCAGCAGTGAACACACAGCCGTACCCTACGAGCAGTACTTC. It yields the protein CASSEHTAVPYEQYF.

The chain links TRBV12-3 or TRBV12-4 to TRBJ2-5; 8 bases map to TRBD2. The CDR3 runs to 13 residues. With 7 bases clipped from V and 2 bases from J, the junction kept 3 bases outside the gene matches. Written as DNA, the CDR3 is TGTGCCAGCACCGGCGGGGGGCAAGAGACCCAGTACTTC. Translated: CASTGGGQETQYF.

J is TRBJ2-2 and V is TRBV6-5; no reliable D call. Between the trimmed V and J ends, which lost 10 bases and 0 bases, there was a span of 9 bases. The CDR3 is 13 amino acids. Germline V lookup: CDR1 MNHEY, CDR2 SVGAGI. The CDR3 spells CATPPSNTGELFF. CDR3 bases: TGTGCCACCCCCCCATCGAACACCGGGGAGCTGTTTTTT.

This chain uses TRBV28 with TRBJ1-5; 8 bases fit TRBD1. V was clipped by 7 bases and J by 3 bases; unmatched bases: 26. Germline CDR1 and CDR2: MDHEN and SYDVKM. This CDR3 has 21 amino acids. CDR3 residues: CASKFTRRTGSEGGLNQPQHF. The CDR3 region has the DNA TGTGCCAGCAAGTTTACGAGACGGACAGGGAGTGAGGGGGGACTCAATCAGCCCCAGCATTTT. Variable domain in full (rest from reference TRBV28 and TRBJ1-5): DVKVTQSSRYLVKRTGEKVFLECVQDMDHENMFWYRQDPGLGLRLIYFSYDVKMKEKGDIPEGYSVSREKKERFSLILESASTNQTSMYLCASKFTRRTGSEGGLNQPQHFGDGTRLSIL.

The chain is built from TRBV6-5 and TRBJ1-1; D is ambiguous. With 4 bases removed from V and 1 base from J, the gap between germline ends came to 10 bases. CDR3 length: 14 amino acids. Germline V CDR1 and CDR2: MNHEY, SVGAGI. In DNA form, the CDR3 reads TGTGCCAGCAGTTTTAACAGCGGGAACACTGAAGCTTTCTTT. The encoded protein is CASSFNSGNTEAFF.

The chain is built from TRBV3-1 (or the pseudogene TRBV3-2) and TRBJ1-2; D is perhaps TRBD1 (6 bases). CDR1 is LGHDT and CDR2 is YNNKEL in the germline V gene (reference sequence). The CDR3 sequence is 16 residues long. V dropped 4 bases and J dropped 8 bases, with 23 bases sitting between them. Written as DNA, the CDR3 is TGTGCCAGCAGCCCCCGGGGGCGGGGGGGAACGGCCGGCTACACCTTC. This encodes CASSPRGRGGTAGYTF.

The V and J genes are TRBV11-2 and TRBJ1-4, with D hard to call. CDR1 and CDR2 from the germline V gene are SGHAT and FQNNGV. CDR3 size: 15 residues. Trimming shortened V by 3 bases and J by 8 bases, and 16 bases separated the two germline ends. The CDR3 region is CASSFRRSEWEKLFF. Here the CDR3 DNA reads TGTGCCAGCAGCTTCCGCCGGAGCGAGTGGGAAAAACTGTTTTTT. The whole variable domain, remainder taken from reference TRBV11-2 and TRBJ1-4, is EAGVAQSPRYKIIEKRQSVAFWCNPISGHATLYWYQQILGQGPKLLIQFQNNGVVDDSQLPKDRFSAERLKGVDSTLKIQPAKLEDSAVYLCASSFRRSEWEKLFFGSGTQLSVL.